Listed here are 8 T cell receptor beta chains from one sample, sequenced in a study of CD8+CD57+ T cells in acquired aplastic anemia (dated 2018 in TCRdb). Patients chosen for sequencing had shown expansion of CD8+CD57+ cells by flow cytometry. Instrument on record: Illumina HiSeq 2000. TCR beta VDJ combination and CDR3 sequence profiling used genomic DNA as the template. TCRdb's own reprocessing of the public reads used fastp at Q25 and MiXCR and kept productive beta chains. Rows with a matching CDR3 protein are joined into one entry that keeps the most common DNA and genes. This sample comprises fewer than 85,000 distinct CDR3 sequences, around 70% of them detected only once. The ten largest clonotypes hold about 82% of the sample. Sequenced input: sorted CD4+, CD8+, or CD8+CD57+ T cells (not recorded which) from PBMCs. The receptors were gathered from a human donor with aplastic anemia.

The chain is built from TRBV7-2 and TRBJ1-2, with 7 bases that match TRBD1. The CDR3 runs 12 residues. Germline loops: CDR1 SGHTA, CDR2 FQGNSA. Trimming at V came to 5 bases and at J to 5 bases, leaving 2 bases not matched to a gene. The chain's CDR3 is CASSNRGYGYTF. The CDR3 DNA follows: TGTGCCAGCAGCAACAGGGGATATGGCTACACCTTC.

The V and J genes are TRBV13 and TRBJ2-7, with D possibly matching TRBD2 (6 bases). CDR1 PRHDT and CDR2 FYEKMQ come from the germline V gene (reference sequence). This CDR3 region has 14 residues. Trimming pared 5 bases from V and 4 bases from J, leaving 15 bases between. The CDR3 DNA is TGTGCCAGCAGCGGGGCACGGGGGAGGTACGAGCAGTACTTC. It specifies CASSGARGRYEQYF.

V gene TRBV19 combines with J gene TRBJ2-7, with TRBD2 matching 11 bases. J was trimmed by 1 base and V by 9 bases; bases with no gene match: 8. CDR1 LNHDA and CDR2 SQIVND come from the germline V gene (reference sequence). This CDR3 has 15 residues. This CDR3 reads CASSDRLAGSYEQYF. The CDR3 nucleotides are TGTGCCAGCAGCGACCGACTAGCGGGGTCCTACGAGCAGTACTTC.

This clonotype came up a few times. The gene calls are TRBV15 and TRBJ1-5; 9 bases agree with TRBD1. Germline V gene data show CDR1 as LNHNV and CDR2 as YYDKDF (reference sequence). V lost 1 base, J lost 4 bases, and 2 bases stayed unmatched. CDR3 length equals 15 residues. The CDR3 DNA reads as TGTGCCACCAGCAGAGTGACAGGGGGGAATCAGCCCCAGCATTTT. Protein: CATSRVTGGNQPQHF.

This chain connects TRBV7-9 to TRBJ1-2; 8 bases agree with TRBD1. Trimming at V came to 3 bases and at J to 4 bases, leaving 7 bases not matched to a gene. Germline CDR1 and CDR2: SEHNR and FQNEAQ (reference sequence). The CDR3 contains 15 residues. CDR3 residues: CASSLQDREPYGYTF. The CDR3 DNA sequence: TGTGCCAGCAGCTTGCAGGACAGGGAGCCCTATGGCTACACCTTC.

The chain employs TRBV19 and TRBJ2-5; the match to TRBD2 covers 7 bases. This CDR3 is built from 13 residues. CDR1 LNHDA and CDR2 SQIVND come from the germline V gene (reference sequence). V lost 5 bases and J lost 4; bases outside the gene matches: 4. The CDR3 region is CASSRRERETQYF. CDR3 sequence (DNA): TGTGCCAGTAGTCGGCGGGAGAGAGAGACCCAGTACTTC.

V usage is TRBV4-2 and J usage is TRBJ1-3; possible D gene TRBD1, 5 bases. The CDR3 extends over 16 amino acids. V lost 3 bases, J lost 4 bases, and 16 bases lay in between. Germline CDR1 reads LGHNA; CDR2 reads YNFKEQ. The CDR3 coding sequence is TGTGCCAGCAGCCACTCCTTGACAGATCCCGGAAACACCATATATTTT. This codes for CASSHSLTDPGNTIYF.

The chain combines TRBV10-2 with TRBJ2-7; D gene unclear. This CDR3 is built from 14 residues. Trimming stripped 7 bases from V and 0 bases from J, with 13 bases between. CDR1 and CDR2 from the germline V gene are WSHSY and SAAADI. CDR3 nucleotides: TGCGCCAGCACCCTGGCTGGATTCTCCTACGAGCAGTACTTC. This encodes CASTLAGFSYEQYF.